A selection of T cell receptor beta chains follows, all from one sample in a study of Graves' ophthalmopathy and Graves' hyperthyroidism. TCRdb reanalysed the multiplex PCR reads using MiXCR and keeps one entry per CDR3 protein. The data show about 550,000 distinct CDR3 sequences, 35% to 40% seen once. Sequencing was performed on peripheral blood or thyroid tissue (not recorded which). These receptors were obtained from an adult man with Graves' hyperthyroidism. Each CDR3 is given with its conserved first and last residue. D genes are given only for firm matches. The size of a clone is reported for some rows only, either as once, few or many, or as a class for expanded clones.

cdr3_length clone_size j_call d_call v_call cdr3_aa cdr3_nt
12 - TRBJ1-2 - TRBV20-1 CSLSPGFRSYTF TGCAGTTTATCGCCTGGGTTTAGGAGCTACACCTTC
16 once TRBJ2-2 TRBD2 TRBV24-1 CATSDRLAGDTGELFF TGTGCCACCAGTGACCGACTAGCGGGGGACACCGGGGAGCTGTTTTTT
15 many TRBJ1-5 - TRBV20-1 CSAPAWGDKGQPQHF TGCAGTGCCCCCGCTTGGGGAGACAAGGGTCAGCCCCAGCATTTT
14 few TRBJ2-7 TRBD1 TRBV20-1 CSARGDRGDYEQYF TGCAGTGCTAGAGGGGACAGGGGGGACTACGAGCAGTACTTC
12 many TRBJ2-7 TRBD1 TRBV20-1 CSAMRGLLEQYF TGCAGTGCTATGAGGGGGCTACTGGAGCAGTACTTC
14 - TRBJ2-2 - TRBV24-1 CASRDQPNTGELFF TGTGCCAGCAGGGACCAACCCAACACCGGGGAGCTGTTTTTT
13 many TRBJ2-7 TRBD2 TRBV20-1 CSARGGKDYEQYF TGCAGTGCTAGGGGGGGGAAGGACTACGAGCAGTACTTC
15 - TRBJ1-6 TRBD1 TRBV6-1 CASSDPTGKHSPLHF TGTGCCAGCAGTGATCCGACAGGGAAACATTCACCCCTCCACTTT
13 - TRBJ1-1 - TRBV4-1 CASSFCGGTEAFF TGCGCCAGCAGTTTCTGCGGGGGGACTGAAGCTTTCTTT
13 - TRBJ1-4 - TRBV29-1 CSVTGLRGEKLFF TGCAGCGTGACAGGCCTCCGAGGTGAAAAACTGTTTTTT
12 many TRBJ1-5 - TRBV15 CATSRFNQPQHF TGTGCCACCAGCAGGTTTAATCAGCCCCAGCATTTT
15 few TRBJ1-2 - TRBV3-1 CASSQGVGKGYGYTF TGTGCCAGCAGCCAAGGAGTAGGGAAGGGCTATGGCTACACCTTC
11 - TRBJ1-1 - TRBV20-1 CSASVDTEAFF TGCAGTGCTAGTGTGGACACTGAAGCTTTCTTT
12 - TRBJ2-5 TRBD2 TRBV12-3/TRBV12-4 CASRRTSGSQYF TGTGCCAGCAGACGGACTAGCGGGTCGCAGTACTTC
16 many TRBJ1-4 - TRBV2 CASSLRAPTTNEKLFF TGTGCCAGCAGTCTCCGGGCCCCGACAACTAATGAAAAACTGTTTTTT